What follows are 18 T cell receptor beta chains derived from one specimen sequenced in a study of cytomegalovirus exposure and HLA in healthy donors. Assay: immunoSEQ multiplex PCR; the TCRdb copy retains only in-frame clones and omits some. Among around 400,000 clones listed, 86% were seen once. The source material was PBMCs. The receptors here all came from a woman between 18 and 30 years old in good health and CMV-seronegative.

The chain recombines TRBV27 with TRBJ2-1; 11 bases line up with TRBD1. The CDR3 totals 18 residues. Trimming took 5 bases from V and 10 from J; bases not matched to a gene: 19. Germline CDR1 is MNHEY and CDR2 is SMNVEV (reference sequence). This chain's CDR3 is CASSPLTPSGTGGGEQFF. The CDR3, as DNA: TGTGCCAGCAGTCCCCTCACCCCTAGCGGGACAGGGGGAGGAGAGCAGTTCTTC.

A single count supports this clone. The rearrangement joins TRBV9 to TRBJ2-7, with TRBD1 matching over 7 bases. CDR3 length equals 16 residues. Germline V gene data show CDR1 as SGDLS and CDR2 as YYNGEE. The V and J ends lost 1 base and 2 bases, in that order; junction bases with no gene match: 9. The CDR3: CASSVRQGDTPYEQYF. In DNA, the CDR3 is TGTGCCAGCAGCGTACGGCAGGGGGACACCCCCTACGAGCAGTACTTC.

This chain uses TRBV11-2 with TRBJ1-1, with D perhaps matching TRBD1 (5 bases). The CDR3 length is 16 residues. V shed 1 base and J shed 2 bases, with 14 bases lying between them. Germline CDR1 and CDR2: SGHAT and FQNNGV. This CDR3 is CASSLADLGGNTEAFF. The CDR3 DNA reads as TGTGCCAGCAGCTTAGCCGACCTGGGGGGAAACACTGAAGCTTTCTTT.

The chain combines TRBV5-6 with TRBJ2-3; TRBD2 agrees at 9 bases. This CDR3 region has 15 residues. V was pared by 5 bases and J by 2 bases, with 6 bases of the junction left unmatched. The germline gives CDR1 SGHDT, CDR2 YYEEEE. The CDR3 sequence: CASRLSGGNTDTQYF. CDR3 bases: TGTGCCAGCAGACTAAGCGGGGGGAACACAGATACGCAGTATTTT.

The chain links TRBV12-5 to TRBJ1-1; the D is unclear. The CDR3 covers 15 residues. Per the germline V gene, CDR1 is LGHNT and CDR2 is FRNRAP. With 3 bases removed from V and 4 bases from J, the gap between germline ends came to 15 bases. CDR3 protein: CASGFGERQATEAFF. CDR3 DNA: TGTGCTAGTGGTTTCGGAGAGCGCCAAGCCACTGAAGCTTTCTTT. The variable domain in full, with the rest retrieved from reference TRBV12-5 and TRBJ1-1, is DARVTQTPRHKVTEMGQEVTMRCQPILGHNTVFWYRQTMMQGLELLAYFRNRAPLDDSGMPKDRFSAEMPDATLATLKIQPSEPRDSAVYFCASGFGERQATEAFFGQGTRLTVV.

The chain has TRBV6-5 and TRBJ1-1; tentatively, D is TRBD1 (6 bases). V dropped 0 bases and J dropped 1 base, with 9 bases sitting between them. CDR3 size: 15 residues. CDR1 MNHEY and CDR2 SVGAGI come from the germline V gene. As DNA, the CDR3 is TGTGCCAGCAGTTACTCGATCAGGGGGAACACTGAAGCTTTCTTT. Translating it yields CASSYSIRGNTEAFF.

This clone has more than one count but fewer than ten. The chain uses TRBV6-1 and TRBJ1-2; D gene unclear. The germline gives CDR1 MNHNS, CDR2 SASEGT. The CDR3 is 13 amino acids. The germline V and J ends were trimmed by 11 bases and 6 bases, with 19 bases remaining between them. DNA of the CDR3: TGTGCCGCTTCCGCGCGGGGAGCCGATGGCTACACCTTC. Protein: CAASARGADGYTF.

The chain links TRBV28 to TRBJ1-1; D gene uncertain. Germline CDR1 and CDR2: MDHEN and SYDVKM. This CDR3 is built from 14 residues. The V and J ends lost 6 bases and 0 bases respectively, with 11 bases between them. CDR3 amino acids: CASSPPVMNTEAFF. CDR3 nucleotides: TGTGCCAGCAGCCCCCCGGTTATGAACACTGAAGCTTTCTTT.

The chain has TRBV7-6 and TRBJ2-7; D might be TRBD1 (5 bases). The CDR3 has 13 amino acids. Germline V gives CDR1 SGHVS, CDR2 FNYEAQ. V lost 2 bases, J lost 3 bases, and 8 bases lay in between. The CDR3 protein is CASSLTTDYEQYF. In DNA, the CDR3 is TGTGCCAGCAGCTTAACGACAGACTACGAGCAGTACTTC.

The rearrangement links TRBV2 to TRBJ1-2, with 7 bases lining up with TRBD1. The V gene's germline CDR1 is SNHLY and CDR2 FYNNEI. V lost 6 bases, J lost 2 bases, and 15 bases stayed unmatched. The CDR3 sequence is 17 residues long. The CDR3, as DNA: TGTGCCAGCAGATTTTCCGGGACAGCGTCAGACAACTATGGCTACACCTTC. It encodes CASRFSGTASDNYGYTF.

This chain connects TRBV19 to TRBJ1-5; 9 nucleotides line up with TRBD1. V lost 5 bases, J lost 4 bases, and 12 bases stayed unmatched. The CDR3 is made up of 17 amino acids. From germline, CDR1 is LNHDA and CDR2 SQIVND (reference sequence). The CDR3 DNA sequence: TGTGCCAGTAGTGTACCCGGGACAGGGAGAATGAATCAGCCCCAGCATTTT. Translation gives CASSVPGTGRMNQPQHF.

V usage is TRBV6-1 and J usage is TRBJ1-1, with TRBD1 as a possible D gene (6 bases). Germline lookup yields CDR1 MNHNS and CDR2 SASEGT. The germline V and J ends were trimmed by 8 bases and 5 bases, with 15 bases remaining between them. The CDR3 is 13 amino acids. The chain's CDR3 is CASAAGDGTEAFF. The CDR3 bases are TGTGCCAGCGCCGCAGGGGATGGGACTGAAGCTTTCTTT.

The CDR3 spells CASRTGGDTEAFF. CDR3 DNA sequence: TGTGCCAGCAGGACAGGGGGGGACACTGAAGCTTTCTTT. The chain couples TRBV28 to TRBJ1-1; TRBD1 matches 9 bases. The CDR3 contains 13 residues. V gave up 6 bases and J gave up 3 bases; unmatched junction bases: 2. CDR1 is MDHEN and CDR2 is SYDVKM in the germline V gene.

The V gene is TRBV27, the J gene TRBJ2-7; possibly TRBD2 for D (6 bases). CDR1 MNHEY and CDR2 SMNVEV come from the germline V gene (reference sequence). Trimming took off 0 bases at V and 6 bases at J, with 12 bases between the two ends. The CDR3 spans 14 residues. The CDR3 loop reads CASSLSPGVGEQYF. In nucleotides, the CDR3 is TGTGCCAGCAGTTTATCGCCGGGAGTGGGCGAGCAGTACTTC.

This clone showed up just once. The chain links TRBV27 to TRBJ1-1; D not resolved. Germline V gene sequence: CDR1 MNHEY, CDR2 SMNVEV (reference sequence). The CDR3 is 17 amino acids. The V end lost 2 bases, the J end lost 1 base, and 17 bases lay between the germline ends. In DNA, the CDR3 is TGTGCCAGCAGTTTAGAGGAAGTCAACCCTTGGAACACTGAAGCTTTCTTT. It translates to CASSLEEVNPWNTEAFF.

The CDR3: CASSFGHTQYF. The CDR3 DNA follows: TGTGCCAGCAGTTTTGGGCATACGCAGTATTTT. The chain carries TRBV27 and TRBJ2-3; D is undetermined. Trimming took 3 bases from V and 7 from J, leaving 5 bases between them. CDR1 MNHEY and CDR2 SMNVEV come from the germline V gene (reference sequence). The CDR3 length is 11 residues.

The gene calls are TRBV6-1 and TRBJ1-5; D ambiguous. Germline V gene lookup returns CDR1 MNHNS and CDR2 SASEGT. This CDR3 has 12 amino acids. V gave up 10 bases and J gave up 2 bases, with 9 bases separating them. CDR3 coding DNA: TGTGCCACCGTAGCGGGCAATCAGCCCCAGCATTTT. It encodes CATVAGNQPQHF.

The rearrangement uses TRBV11-2 and TRBJ1-1; 9 bases map to TRBD1. Trimming removed 5 bases from V and 4 bases from J; junction bases left unmatched: 2. This CDR3 has 13 residues. In germline, CDR1 is SGHAT, CDR2 FQNNGV. CDR3 residues: CASSQGQGTEAFF. CDR3 bases: TGTGCCAGCAGCCAGGGACAGGGCACTGAAGCTTTCTTT.